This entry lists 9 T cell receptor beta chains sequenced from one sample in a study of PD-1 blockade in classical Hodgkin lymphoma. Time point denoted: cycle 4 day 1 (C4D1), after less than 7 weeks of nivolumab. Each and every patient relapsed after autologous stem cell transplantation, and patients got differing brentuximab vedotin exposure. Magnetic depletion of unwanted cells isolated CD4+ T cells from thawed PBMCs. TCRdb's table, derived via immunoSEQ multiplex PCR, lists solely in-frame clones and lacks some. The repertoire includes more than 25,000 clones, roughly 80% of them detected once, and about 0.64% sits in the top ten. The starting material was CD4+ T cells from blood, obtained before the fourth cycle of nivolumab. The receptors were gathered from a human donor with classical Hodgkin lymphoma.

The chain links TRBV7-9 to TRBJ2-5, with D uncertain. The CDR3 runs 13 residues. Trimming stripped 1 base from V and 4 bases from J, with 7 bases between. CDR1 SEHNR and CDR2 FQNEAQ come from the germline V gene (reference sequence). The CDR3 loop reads CASSLEARETQYF. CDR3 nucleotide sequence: TGTGCCAGCAGCTTAGAGGCCCGAGAGACCCAGTACTTC.

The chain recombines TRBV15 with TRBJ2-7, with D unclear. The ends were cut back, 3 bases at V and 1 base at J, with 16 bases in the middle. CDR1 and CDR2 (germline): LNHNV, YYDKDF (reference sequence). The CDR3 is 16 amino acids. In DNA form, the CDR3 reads TGTGCCACCAGCAGTCCCGGCGCTCGACGGTCCTACGAGCAGTACTTC. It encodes CATSSPGARRSYEQYF.

The CDR3 coding sequence is TGTGCCAGCAGCCTGGGGCGGGGAGAGCAGTTCTTC. This codes for CASSLGRGEQFF. V and J are TRBV28 and TRBJ2-1; perhaps TRBD2 as D (6 bases). The CDR3 runs 12 residues. Germline V CDR1 and CDR2: MDHEN, SYDVKM. Trimming left V 6 bases short and J 10 bases short, with 13 bases between. The entire variable domain, with the rest obtained from reference TRBV28 and TRBJ2-1, is as follows: DVKVTQSSRYLVKRTGEKVFLECVQDMDHENMFWYRQDPGLGLRLIYFSYDVKMKEKGDIPEGYSVSREKKERFSLILESASTNQTSMYLCASSLGRGEQFFGPGTRLTVL.

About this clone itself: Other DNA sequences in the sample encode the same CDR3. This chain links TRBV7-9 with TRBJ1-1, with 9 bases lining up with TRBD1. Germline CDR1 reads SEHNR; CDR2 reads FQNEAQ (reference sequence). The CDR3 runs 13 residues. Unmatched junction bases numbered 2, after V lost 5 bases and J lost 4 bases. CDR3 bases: TGTGCCAGCAGCCGACAGGGGGGCACTGAAGCTTTCTTT. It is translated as CASSRQGGTEAFF.

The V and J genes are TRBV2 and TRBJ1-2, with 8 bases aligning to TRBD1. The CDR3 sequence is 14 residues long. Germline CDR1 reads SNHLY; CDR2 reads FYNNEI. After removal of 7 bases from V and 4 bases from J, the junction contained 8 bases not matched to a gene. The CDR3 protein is CASNGQGGVYGYTF. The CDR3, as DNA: TGTGCCAGCAACGGACAGGGAGGAGTCTATGGCTACACCTTC.

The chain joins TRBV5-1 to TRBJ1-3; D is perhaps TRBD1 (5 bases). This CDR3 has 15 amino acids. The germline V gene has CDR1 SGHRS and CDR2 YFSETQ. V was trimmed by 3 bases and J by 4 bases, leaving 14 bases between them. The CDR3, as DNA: TGCGCCAGCAGCTCCCAGGGTTTAGGGGGAAACACCATATATTTT. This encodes CASSSQGLGGNTIYF.

CDR3: CASRGQNTGELFF. The CDR3 DNA reads TGCGCCAGCAGGGGACAGAACACCGGGGAGCTGTTTTTT. This sequence joins TRBV5-1 and TRBJ2-2; a weak D match, TRBD1 (6 bases). The CDR3 is made up of 13 amino acids. The germline gives CDR1 SGHRS, CDR2 YFSETQ. V was cut by 5 bases and J by 1 base, with 6 bases left in between.

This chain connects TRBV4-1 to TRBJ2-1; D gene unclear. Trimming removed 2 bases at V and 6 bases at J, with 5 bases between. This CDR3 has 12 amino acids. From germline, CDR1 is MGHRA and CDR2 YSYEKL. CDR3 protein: CASSQSFNEQFF. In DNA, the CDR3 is TGCGCCAGCAGCCAAAGTTTCAATGAGCAGTTCTTC.

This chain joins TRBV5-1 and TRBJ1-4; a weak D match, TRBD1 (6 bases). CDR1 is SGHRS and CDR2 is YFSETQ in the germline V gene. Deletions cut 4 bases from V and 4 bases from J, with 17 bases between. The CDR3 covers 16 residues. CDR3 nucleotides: TGCGCCAGCAGCAACGACCCAGGGGCCTATAATGAAAAACTGTTTTTT. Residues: CASSNDPGAYNEKLFF.